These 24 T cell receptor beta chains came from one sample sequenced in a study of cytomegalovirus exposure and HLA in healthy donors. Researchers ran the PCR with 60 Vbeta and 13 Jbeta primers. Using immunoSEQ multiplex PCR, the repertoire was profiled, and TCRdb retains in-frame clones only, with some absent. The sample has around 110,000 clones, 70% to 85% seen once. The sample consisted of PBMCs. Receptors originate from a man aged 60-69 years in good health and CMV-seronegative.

CDR3: CASSLANRGGTDTQYF. The CDR3 DNA reads TGCGCCAGCAGCTTGGCCAATCGTGGGGGGACAGATACGCAGTATTTT. This chain links TRBV5-1 with TRBJ2-3, with D perhaps matching TRBD2 (6 bases). This CDR3 is built from 16 residues. Trimming took 0 bases from V and 3 from J, leaving 14 bases between them. Germline CDR1 is SGHRS and CDR2 is YFSETQ.

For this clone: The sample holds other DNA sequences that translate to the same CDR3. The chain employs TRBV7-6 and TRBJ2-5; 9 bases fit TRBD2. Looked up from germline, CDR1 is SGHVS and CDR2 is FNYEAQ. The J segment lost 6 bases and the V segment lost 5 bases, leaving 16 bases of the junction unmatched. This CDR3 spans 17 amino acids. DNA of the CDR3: TGTGCCAGCAGCCACGGTGGCGAGCGGGGGGTTTACAAGACCCAGTACTTC. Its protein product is CASSHGGERGVYKTQYF.

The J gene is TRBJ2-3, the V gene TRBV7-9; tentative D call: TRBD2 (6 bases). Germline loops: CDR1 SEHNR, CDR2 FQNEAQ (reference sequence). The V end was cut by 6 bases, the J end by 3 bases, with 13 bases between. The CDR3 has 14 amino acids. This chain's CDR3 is CASRPSGGTDTQYF. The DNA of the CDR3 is TGTGCCAGCAGACCATCCGGGGGAACAGATACGCAGTATTTT.

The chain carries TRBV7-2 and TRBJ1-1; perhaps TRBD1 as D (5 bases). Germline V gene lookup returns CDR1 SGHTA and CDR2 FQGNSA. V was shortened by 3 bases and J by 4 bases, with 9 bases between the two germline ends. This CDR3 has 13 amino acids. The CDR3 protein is CASSFGGGTEAFF. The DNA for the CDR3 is TGTGCCAGCAGCTTCGGGGGAGGCACTGAAGCTTTCTTT.

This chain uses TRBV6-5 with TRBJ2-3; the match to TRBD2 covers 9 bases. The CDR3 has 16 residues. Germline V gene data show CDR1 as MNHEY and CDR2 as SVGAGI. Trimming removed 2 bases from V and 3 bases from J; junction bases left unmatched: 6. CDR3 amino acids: CASSYGLAGRTDTQYF. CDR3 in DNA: TGTGCCAGCAGTTACGGGCTAGCGGGGAGGACAGATACGCAGTATTTT.

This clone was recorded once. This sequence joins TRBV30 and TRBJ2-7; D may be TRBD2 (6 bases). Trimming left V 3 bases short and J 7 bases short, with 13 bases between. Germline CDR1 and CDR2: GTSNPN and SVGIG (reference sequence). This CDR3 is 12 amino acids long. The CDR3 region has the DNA TGTGCCTGGAGCGTAGGGAGGTGGGAGCAGTACTTC. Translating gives CAWSVGRWEQYF.

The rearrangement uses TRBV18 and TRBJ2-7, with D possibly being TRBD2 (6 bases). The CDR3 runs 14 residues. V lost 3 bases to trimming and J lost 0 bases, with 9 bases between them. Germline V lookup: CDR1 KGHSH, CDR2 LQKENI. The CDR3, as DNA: TGTGCCAGCTCACCCCAGGGAGGCTCCTACGAGCAGTACGTC. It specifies CASSPQGGSYEQYV.

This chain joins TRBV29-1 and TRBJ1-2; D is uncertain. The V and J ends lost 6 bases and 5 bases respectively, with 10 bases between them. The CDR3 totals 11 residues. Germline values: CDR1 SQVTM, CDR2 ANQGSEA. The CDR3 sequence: CSVPLAYGYTF. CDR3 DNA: TGCAGCGTGCCATTGGCTTATGGCTACACCTTC.

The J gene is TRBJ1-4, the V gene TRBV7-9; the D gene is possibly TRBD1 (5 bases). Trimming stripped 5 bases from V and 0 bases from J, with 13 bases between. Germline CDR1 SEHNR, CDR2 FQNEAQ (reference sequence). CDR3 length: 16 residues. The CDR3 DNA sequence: TGTGCCAGCAGCCCGAGCGGGGCAGCAACTAATGAAAAACTGTTTTTT. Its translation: CASSPSGAATNEKLFF.

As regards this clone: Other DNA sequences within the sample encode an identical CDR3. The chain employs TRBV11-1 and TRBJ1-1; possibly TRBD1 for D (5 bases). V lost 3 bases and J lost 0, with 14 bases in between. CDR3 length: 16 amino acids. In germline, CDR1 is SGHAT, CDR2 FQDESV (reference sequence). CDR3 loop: CASSFGGGTMNTEAFF. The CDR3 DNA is TGTGCCAGCAGCTTTGGGGGAGGGACGATGAACACTGAAGCTTTCTTT.

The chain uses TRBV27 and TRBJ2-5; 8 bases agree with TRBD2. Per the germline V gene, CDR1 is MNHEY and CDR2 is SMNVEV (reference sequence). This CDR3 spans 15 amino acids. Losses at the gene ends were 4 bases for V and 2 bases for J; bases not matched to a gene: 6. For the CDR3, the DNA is TGTGCCAGCAGTTCCGCCGCGGGGGGACAAGAGACCCAGTACTTC. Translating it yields CASSSAAGGQETQYF.

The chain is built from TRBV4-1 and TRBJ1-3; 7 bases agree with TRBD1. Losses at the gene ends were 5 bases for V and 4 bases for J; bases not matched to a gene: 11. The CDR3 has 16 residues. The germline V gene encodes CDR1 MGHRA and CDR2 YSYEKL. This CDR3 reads CASSLAEGASGNTIYF. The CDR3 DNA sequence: TGCGCCAGCAGCTTAGCAGAGGGGGCGTCAGGAAACACCATATATTTT.

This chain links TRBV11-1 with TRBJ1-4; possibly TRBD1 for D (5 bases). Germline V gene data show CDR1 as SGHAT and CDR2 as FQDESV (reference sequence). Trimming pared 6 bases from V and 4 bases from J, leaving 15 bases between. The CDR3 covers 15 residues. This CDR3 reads CASRTSTANNEKLFF. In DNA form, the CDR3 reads TGTGCCAGCAGAACGTCGACAGCAAATAATGAAAAACTGTTTTTT.

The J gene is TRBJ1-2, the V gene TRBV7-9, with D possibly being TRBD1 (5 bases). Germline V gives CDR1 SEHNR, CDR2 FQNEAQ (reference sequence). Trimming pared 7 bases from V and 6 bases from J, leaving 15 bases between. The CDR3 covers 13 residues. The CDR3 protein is CASTTEWGDGYTF. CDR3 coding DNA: TGTGCCAGCACTACAGAATGGGGGGATGGCTACACCTTC.

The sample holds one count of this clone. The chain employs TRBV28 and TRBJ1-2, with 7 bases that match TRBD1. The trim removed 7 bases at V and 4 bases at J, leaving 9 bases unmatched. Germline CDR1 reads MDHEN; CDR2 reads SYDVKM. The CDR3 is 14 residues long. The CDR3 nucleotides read TGTGCCAGCAACAATCTCAGGGGGGTCTATGGCTACACCTTC. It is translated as CASNNLRGVYGYTF.

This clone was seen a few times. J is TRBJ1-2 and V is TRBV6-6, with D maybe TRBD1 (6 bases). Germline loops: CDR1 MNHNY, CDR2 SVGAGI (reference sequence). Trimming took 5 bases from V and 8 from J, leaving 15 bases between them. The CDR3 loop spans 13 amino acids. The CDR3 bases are TGTGCCAGCAGTACGGGGGGGGCATACGGCTACACCTTC. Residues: CASSTGGAYGYTF.

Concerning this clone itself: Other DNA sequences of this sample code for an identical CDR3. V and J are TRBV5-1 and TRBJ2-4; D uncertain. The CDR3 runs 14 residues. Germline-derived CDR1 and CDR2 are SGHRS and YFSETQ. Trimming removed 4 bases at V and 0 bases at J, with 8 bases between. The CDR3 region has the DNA TGCGCCAGCAGCGGCAGTCTAGCCAAAAACATTCAGTACTTC. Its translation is CASSGSLAKNIQYF.

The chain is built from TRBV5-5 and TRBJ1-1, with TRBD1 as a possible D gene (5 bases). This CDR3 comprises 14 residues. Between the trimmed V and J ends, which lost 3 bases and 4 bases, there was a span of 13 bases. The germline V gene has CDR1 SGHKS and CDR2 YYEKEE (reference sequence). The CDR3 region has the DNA TGTGCCAGCAGCTATGACGGGACTTTCACTGAAGCTTTCTTT. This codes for CASSYDGTFTEAFF.

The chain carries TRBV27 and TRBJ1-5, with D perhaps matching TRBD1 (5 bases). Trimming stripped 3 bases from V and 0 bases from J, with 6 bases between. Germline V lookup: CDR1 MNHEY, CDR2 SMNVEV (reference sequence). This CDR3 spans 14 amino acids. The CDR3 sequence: CASSFQGSNQPQHF. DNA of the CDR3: TGTGCCAGCAGTTTTCAGGGTAGCAATCAGCCCCAGCATTTT.

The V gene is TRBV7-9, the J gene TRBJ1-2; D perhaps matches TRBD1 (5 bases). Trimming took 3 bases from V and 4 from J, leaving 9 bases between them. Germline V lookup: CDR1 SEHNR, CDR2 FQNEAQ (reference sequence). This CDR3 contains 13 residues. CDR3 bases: TGTGCCAGCAGCTTGGGGCCCTCCTATGGCTACACCTTC. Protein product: CASSLGPSYGYTF.

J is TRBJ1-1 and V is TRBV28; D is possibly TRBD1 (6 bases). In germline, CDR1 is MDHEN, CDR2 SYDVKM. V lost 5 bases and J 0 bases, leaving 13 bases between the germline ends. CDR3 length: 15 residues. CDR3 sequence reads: CASSPPGHLNTEAFF. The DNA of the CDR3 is TGTGCCAGCAGTCCCCCGGGACACCTGAACACTGAAGCTTTCTTT.

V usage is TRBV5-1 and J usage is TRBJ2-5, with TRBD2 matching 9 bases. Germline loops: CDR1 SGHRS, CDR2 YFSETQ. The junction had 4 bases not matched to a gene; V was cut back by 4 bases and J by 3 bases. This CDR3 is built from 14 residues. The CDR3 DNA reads TGCGCCAGCAGCGCCGGGACTAGCAAAGAGACCCAGTACTTC. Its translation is CASSAGTSKETQYF.

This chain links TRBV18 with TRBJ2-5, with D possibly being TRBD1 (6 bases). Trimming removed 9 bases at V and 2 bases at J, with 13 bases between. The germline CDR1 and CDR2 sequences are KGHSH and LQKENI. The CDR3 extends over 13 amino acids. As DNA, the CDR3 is TGTGCCAGTCTCGACGGACAGCAAGAGACCCAGTACTTC. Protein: CASLDGQQETQYF.

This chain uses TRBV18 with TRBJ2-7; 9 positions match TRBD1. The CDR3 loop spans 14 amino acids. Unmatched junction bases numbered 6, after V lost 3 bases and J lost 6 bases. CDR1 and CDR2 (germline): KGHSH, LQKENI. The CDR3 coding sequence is TGTGCCAGCTCACCCCTAGGACAGGGGACCGAGCAGTACGTC. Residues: CASSPLGQGTEQYV.